This passage covers 17 T cell receptor beta chains from one sample sequenced in a study of tumor-infiltrating lymphocytes in primary liver carcinoma. Investigators took RNA and DNA out together from roughly 21-30 mg of unsorted bulk tissue. TCR beta cDNA came from around 500 ng total RNA, primed with a constant-region primer. Employing slightly modified ARM-PCR, three nested multiplex PCR rounds were run, and these gave rise to the TCR beta libraries. The first two PCR rounds used TRBV1-TRBV30 primers with a Cbeta primer, 10 cycles each. MiXCR was run by TCRdb on the multiplex PCR reads, yielding one entry per CDR3 protein. The table includes about 100,000 distinct CDR3 sequences, about 70% detected once. The source material was liver tumor tissue from sampling region 2. Subset described: tumor region T2, inferior pole. The receptors were sampled from a woman aged 60 to 75 with primary liver carcinoma and hepatitis B virus infection.

This clonotype was counted once. The germline gene is not matched at one end of the junction; a read error may be the cause. The V gene is TRBV7-9, the J gene TRBJ1-1, with D possibly matching TRBD1 (6 bases). Looked up from germline, CDR1 is SEHNR and CDR2 is FQNEAQ (reference sequence). This CDR3 contains 14 residues. CDR3 sequence: CASSLGTAGTEAYF. The CDR3 DNA reads TGTGCCAGCAGCTTAGGGACAGCTGGCACTGAAGCTTACTTT. Full variable domain (rest looked up from reference TRBV7-9 and TRBJ1-1): DTGVSQNPRHKITKRGQNVTFRCDPISEHNRLYWYRQTLGQGPEFLTYFQNEAQLEKSRLLSDRFSAERPKGSFSTLEIQRTEQGDSAMYLCASSLGTAGTEAYFGQGTRLTVV.

This clonotype was seen repeatedly, ten times or more. The chain is built from TRBV5-1 and TRBJ1-1; 9 bases map to TRBD1. Germline assignment: CDR1 SGHRS and CDR2 YFSETQ. The CDR3 is 15 amino acids. Trimming at V came to 4 bases and at J to 4 bases, leaving 8 bases not matched to a gene. DNA of the CDR3: TGCGCCAGCAGCGGACGCGGGACAGGGCGCACTGAAGCTTTCTTT. Translating it yields CASSGRGTGRTEAFF.

This clonotype was counted ten times or more. This rearrangement joins TRBV29-1 to TRBJ1-3; TRBD1 aligns across 7 bases. CDR3 length: 17 residues. Germline V gives CDR1 SQVTM, CDR2 ANQGSEA. Losses at the gene ends were 4 bases for V and 2 bases for J; bases not matched to a gene: 14. CDR3 residues: CSVGGHSSQGAGNTIYF. The CDR3 DNA is TGCAGCGTTGGGGGCCATTCGAGTCAGGGGGCTGGAAACACCATATATTTT.

A single count supports this clonotype. The CDR3 DNA reads as TGCAACGTGAAGGGGGCGCAGTGGGATACGCAGTATTTT. The encoded protein is CNVKGAQWDTQYF. The J gene is TRBJ2-3, the V gene TRBV29-1; TRBD1 aligns across 7 bases. This CDR3 comprises 13 residues. Germline V gene data show CDR1 as SQVTM and CDR2 as ANQGSEA.

Comments on this clonotype: One end of the junction varies from germline; a read error may be responsible. The CDR3 sequence is CVSSELGLVYAKSNEQFF. The DNA of the CDR3 is TGTGTCAGCAGTGAATTGGGACTAGTGTATGCTAAAAGCAATGAGCAGTTCTTC. The chain employs TRBV6-1 and TRBJ2-1, with 8 bases identical to TRBD2. The CDR3 length is 18 residues. Germline V CDR1 and CDR2: MNHNS, SASEGT.

About this clonotype itself: Possible read error: a much larger clone is one base away. The rearrangement joins TRBV5-1 to TRBJ2-1; D might be TRBD2 (6 bases). Deletions cut 9 bases from V and 8 bases from J, with 15 bases between. This CDR3 has 12 amino acids. Per germline, CDR1 SGHRS and CDR2 YFSETQ. For the CDR3, the DNA is TGCGCCACCACGCGGGGTGACGATGAGCAGTTCTTC. Translating gives CATTRGDDEQFF.

This clonotype showed up many times. The chain's CDR3 is CASSLIQGTDTQYF. CDR3 nucleotides: TGTGCCAGCAGTTTGATACAGGGAACAGATACGCAGTATTTT. This chain joins TRBV12-3 or TRBV12-4 and TRBJ2-3; a possible D gene is TRBD1 (6 bases). V dropped 3 bases and J dropped 3 bases, with 10 bases sitting between them. The CDR3 is 14 amino acids.

The chain joins TRBV6-1 to TRBJ1-5, with 7 bases fitting TRBD1. Germline CDR1 is MNHNS and CDR2 is SASEGT. The V and J ends lost 4 bases and 5 bases, in that order; junction bases with no gene match: 8. There are 15 residues in the CDR3. In nucleotides, the CDR3 is TGTGCCAGCAGTGGGACAGGCAGAAGCTATCAGCCCCAGCATTTT. Translation: CASSGTGRSYQPQHF.

This clonotype has more than one count but fewer than ten. V gene TRBV11-2 combines with J gene TRBJ1-2, with D perhaps matching TRBD1 (6 bases). Between the trimmed V and J ends, which lost 2 bases and 4 bases, there was a span of 14 bases. The V gene's germline CDR1 is SGHAT and CDR2 FQNNGV. The CDR3 spans 15 residues. CDR3 nucleotides: TGTGCCAGCAGCTTACTCCCAACAGGGATCTATGGCTACACCTTC. It yields the protein CASSLLPTGIYGYTF.

Of note for this clonotype: Its ends do not fully match the called genes, so a read error is possible. The genes are TRBV30 and TRBJ2-2, with D perhaps TRBD1 or TRBD2 (5 bases each). The V gene's germline CDR1 is GTSNPN and CDR2 SVGIG (reference sequence). This CDR3 spans 14 amino acids. The CDR3 loop reads CAWSGIGVARELFF. CDR3 coding DNA: TGTGCCTGGAGTGGAATAGGGGTGGCCAGGGAGTTGTTTTTT. Combining the CDR3 with reference TRBV30 and TRBJ2-2 gives the whole variable domain SQTIHQWPATLVQPVGSPLSLECTVEGTSNPNLYWYRQAAGRGLQLLFYSVGIGQISSEVPQNLSASRPQDRQFILSSKKLLLSDSGFYLCAWSGIGVARELFFGEGSRLTVL.

Points on this clonotype: The DNA is left out, because the CDR3 cannot be placed on it with certainty; the CDR3 is given as TCRdb lists it. The rearrangement links TRBV29-1 to TRBJ1-2. Germline V gives CDR1 SQVTM, CDR2 ANQGSEA. The CDR3 comprises 16 residues, both ends counted. The CDR3 loop is CGVGGEGSRENYGCTF.

The table lists this clonotype with many counts. The chain uses TRBV7-8 and TRBJ1-1; 7 positions match TRBD1. CDR1 and CDR2 (germline): SGHVS, FQNEAQ. The V segment lost 4 bases and the J segment 1 base; nucleotides outside the gene matches: 6. CDR3 length: 15 amino acids. The CDR3 sequence: CASSYRRGQNTEAFF. CDR3 sequence (DNA): TGTGCCAGCAGCTATCGAAGGGGGCAGAACACTGAAGCTTTCTTT.

The chain joins TRBV11-3 to TRBJ2-3; D ambiguous. V lost 3 bases, J lost 12 bases, and 19 bases lay in between. Per the germline V gene, CDR1 is SGHNT and CDR2 is YENEEA. This CDR3 is built from 14 residues. The CDR3, as DNA: TGTGCCAGCAGCTTCAGGATTAGCACAGATATACAGTATTTT. Encoded protein: CASSFRISTDIQYF.

This clonotype was counted many times. The chain couples TRBV29-1 to TRBJ1-2; 8 bases line up with TRBD1. J was trimmed by 8 bases and V by 7 bases; bases with no gene match: 6. The CDR3 loop spans 11 amino acids. Germline lookup yields CDR1 SQVTM and CDR2 ANQGSEA. DNA of the CDR3: TGCAGCGCCGGACAGGGAAACGGCTACACCTTC. Protein sequence: CSAGQGNGYTF.

A remark on this clonotype: This sequence may be a read error, since a much larger clone differs from it by one base. The chain links TRBV7-9 to TRBJ2-7, with a weak D call TRBD2 (6 bases). The germline gives CDR1 SEHNR, CDR2 FQNEAQ (reference sequence). This CDR3 has 12 amino acids. This CDR3 reads CDSSPVAAEQYF. The DNA for the CDR3 is TGTGACAGCAGCCCCGTAGCGGCCGAGCAGTACTTC.

A word on this clonotype: A junction boundary mismatches the germline segment, possibly from a read error. V gene TRBV2 combines with J gene TRBJ2-3, with D unresolved. The CDR3 totals 12 residues. Germline V gene sequence: CDR1 SNHLY, CDR2 FYNNEI. This CDR3 reads CASSTVADTQYF. The CDR3 nucleotides read TGTGCAAGCAGTACGGTGGCAGATACGCAGTATTTT.

The chain links TRBV11-2 to TRBJ1-1, with D maybe TRBD1 (5 bases). Trimming took off 2 bases at V and 6 bases at J, with 13 bases between the two ends. CDR3 length: 14 amino acids. From germline, CDR1 is SGHAT and CDR2 FQNNGV. The CDR3 DNA reads TGTGCCAGCAGCTTAACTAAGGGGCGAGCTGAAGCTTTCTTT. This encodes CASSLTKGRAEAFF.